The 8 T cell receptor beta chains below were found in one sample sequenced in a study of T cell repertoires in cytomegalovirus infection (dated by TCRdb to about 2019). Their target antigens are unknown. According to the study, the label for this sample's treatment or condition signals: in vitro stimulation with specific CMV peptide epitopes to enrich CMV-specific T cells. The data were produced on an Illumina HiSeq 1500. The public reads were quality trimmed at Q25 with fastp and then assembled into clones with MiXCR by TCRdb, keeping productive beta chains. CDR3 protein sequences are deduplicated, and each keeps its most common genes and DNA. This sample has around 900,000 distinct CDR3 sequences in its table, and 25% to 40% of those were observed once. The top ten clonotypes cover around an eighth of the sample. The input for sequencing was cultured CD8+ T cells from PBMCs, taken from culture after CMV antigen stimulation. Every receptor here comes from a human donor in good health (CMV status not recorded). Some clones in this sample may be carry-over from other donors' samples.

The chain joins TRBV24-1 to TRBJ2-2; unclear D gene. Germline values: CDR1 KGHDR, CDR2 SFDVKD. V lost 6 bases and J 0 bases, leaving 7 bases between the germline ends. The CDR3 contains 14 residues. This CDR3 reads CATSPTANTGELFF. CDR3 DNA: TGTGCCACCAGTCCTACAGCGAACACCGGGGAGCTGTTTTTT.

This clonotype appeared a few times. V gene TRBV7-9 combines with J gene TRBJ2-5; D is perhaps TRBD1 or TRBD2 (5 bases each). Trimming left V 1 base short and J 5 bases short, with 14 bases between. This CDR3 has 15 residues. CDR1 SEHNR and CDR2 FQNEAQ come from the germline V gene (reference sequence). The CDR3 sequence is CASSLVEGQRETQYF. CDR3 DNA sequence: TGTGCCAGCAGCTTAGTAGAGGGGCAACGGGAGACCCAGTACTTC. Based on the CDR3 plus reference TRBV7-9 and TRBJ2-5, the full variable domain is DTGVSQNPRHKITKRGQNVTFRCDPISEHNRLYWYRQTLGQGPEFLTYFQNEAQLEKSRLLSDRFSAERPKGSFSTLEIQRTEQGDSAMYLCASSLVEGQRETQYFGPGTRLLVL.

This clonotype came up many times. V is TRBV12-3 or TRBV12-4 and J is TRBJ1-5; D is undetermined. The V end was cut by 2 bases, the J end by 2 bases, with 7 bases between. This CDR3 contains 14 residues. Here the CDR3 reads CASSLSMGNQPQHF. In nucleotides, the CDR3 is TGTGCCAGCAGTTTATCCATGGGCAATCAGCCCCAGCATTTT.

This clonotype has more than one count but fewer than ten. The chain is built from TRBV12-3 or TRBV12-4 and TRBJ2-1, with a possible D match to TRBD2 (5 bases). The CDR3 extends over 15 amino acids. V was shortened by 5 bases and J by 0 bases, with 11 bases between the two germline ends. The CDR3 coding sequence is TGTGCCAGCAGTCAGAGTGGGAGCTCCTACAATGAGCAGTTCTTC. Protein product: CASSQSGSSYNEQFF.

Within the sample, this clonotype is medium-sized (0.01 to 0.1%). The genes are TRBV10-3 and TRBJ2-7; D may be TRBD2 (6 bases). The CDR3 is 15 amino acids. V was shortened by 3 bases and J by 6 bases, with 18 bases between the two germline ends. Germline V gene sequence: CDR1 ENHRY, CDR2 SYGVKD. The CDR3 sequence is CAISEFPYWRGEQYV. Written as DNA, the CDR3 is TGTGCCATCAGTGAATTTCCTTACTGGAGGGGCGAGCAGTACGTC.

This clonotype came up a few times. The chain joins TRBV27 to TRBJ2-3; D is unresolved. Germline lookup yields CDR1 MNHEY and CDR2 SMNVEV (reference sequence). The CDR3 sequence is 13 residues long. Trimming removed 6 bases at V and 5 bases at J, with 12 bases between. The DNA for the CDR3 is TGTGCCAGCAGACCCCGAGGAGAAGATACGCAGTATTTT. This translates into CASRPRGEDTQYF.

The table lists this clonotype with many counts. The chain couples TRBV6-1 to TRBJ2-2; D call uncertain. Trimming removed 3 bases at V and 1 base at J, with 6 bases between. Germline assignment: CDR1 MNHNS and CDR2 SASEGT. This CDR3 has 14 residues. The CDR3 region has the DNA TGTGCCAGCAGTGATTGGGGGAACACCGGGGAGCTGTTTTTT. It encodes CASSDWGNTGELFF.

This chain connects TRBV6-6 to TRBJ2-3; 13 nucleotides match TRBD2. The germline V gene has CDR1 MNHNY and CDR2 SVGAGI (reference sequence). This CDR3 comprises 15 residues. J lost 4 bases, V lost 6 bases, and 4 bases had no gene match. The CDR3 DNA sequence: TGTGCCAGCAGGGGGACTAGCGGGGATGCAGATACGCAGTATTTT. It codes for CASRGTSGDADTQYF.